The following is a TCR beta chain sequence with its context. The CDR3 has 14 residues. With 4 bases removed from V and 10 bases from J, the gap between germline ends came to 19 bases. Looked up from germline, CDR1 is SEHNR and CDR2 is FQNEAQ (reference sequence). The repertoire was sequenced with immunoSEQ multiplex PCR; TCRdb's copy has only in-frame clones and lacks some. The profile covers about 71,000 clones, with roughly 96% appearing a single time and approximately 0.2% taken by the ten largest. This sample is drawn from a study of technical replicates of blood from a few donors. This clonotype was obtained from a human donor in good health. The chain couples TRBV7-9 to TRBJ1-1, with D hard to call. Sequencing input: T cells isolated from PBMCs. The CDR3 reads CASSSTLMEGVAFF. CDR3 DNA: TGTGCCAGCAGCTCGACGTTAATGGAAGGAGTAGCTTTCTTT.